The 19 T cell receptor beta chains listed next were all sequenced from one sample in a study of blood T cell repertoires in COVID-19. Data came from immunoSEQ multiplex PCR; TCRdb stores just in-frame clones and leaves some out. Of just over 300,000 clones in the sample, 65% to 90% were seen once. Sequenced: PBMCs or T cells enriched from blood (not recorded which). These receptors all stem from a man between 25 and 39 years old who had recovered from COVID-19.

The V and J genes are TRBV2 and TRBJ2-7, with D perhaps TRBD2 (7 bases). The CDR3 is 15 residues long. V gave up 10 bases and J gave up 4 bases, with 23 bases separating them. Per the germline V gene, CDR1 is SNHLY and CDR2 is FYNNEI. The CDR3 is CAILQGGTRTYEQYF. The CDR3 region has the DNA TGTGCCATCCTACAGGGAGGGACCCGAACGTACGAGCAGTACTTC.

CDR3 nucleotides: TGTGCCAGCAGTTACGGACAGGGGGTTGGGACTGGAAACACCATATATTTT. Translating gives CASSYGQGVGTGNTIYF. The gene calls are TRBV2 and TRBJ1-3, with 10 positions matching TRBD1. CDR3 length equals 17 residues. V gave up 5 bases and J gave up 2 bases; unmatched junction bases: 9. Germline-derived CDR1 and CDR2 are SNHLY and FYNNEI.

The chain uses TRBV2 and TRBJ2-1; TRBD2 might be the D (5 bases). The CDR3 length is 15 residues. Looked up from germline, CDR1 is SNHLY and CDR2 is FYNNEI. V gave up 1 base and J gave up 6 bases, with 13 bases separating them. CDR3 loop: CASSEGRRAPNEQFF. The CDR3 nucleotides read TGTGCCAGCAGTGAAGGAAGGCGGGCACCCAATGAGCAGTTCTTC. The whole variable domain, remainder taken from reference TRBV2 and TRBJ2-1, is EPEVTQTPSHQVTQMGQEVILRCVPISNHLYFYWYRQILGQKVEFLVSFYNNEISEKSEIFDDQFSVERPDGSNFTLKIRSTKLEDSAMYFCASSEGRRAPNEQFFGPGTRLTVL.

The DNA of the CDR3 is TGTGCCAGCAGCAAGGGGCTGGGGGGACCTGAAGCTTTCTTT. It codes for CASSKGLGGPEAFF. V usage is TRBV7-9 and J usage is TRBJ1-1; the D gene is possibly TRBD1 (5 bases). Germline CDR1 and CDR2: SEHNR and FQNEAQ (reference sequence). Trimming pared 5 bases from V and 6 bases from J, leaving 16 bases between. This CDR3 is 14 amino acids long.

The V call is TRBV19, the J call TRBJ2-7; TRBD1 agrees at 8 bases. Germline CDR1 reads LNHDA; CDR2 reads SQIVND (reference sequence). V lost 9 bases and J lost 3; bases outside the gene matches: 13. The CDR3 spans 15 residues. The CDR3 DNA reads as TGTGCCAGCTCCTACCAGGGACAGGATCTCTACGAGCAGTACTTC. This codes for CASSYQGQDLYEQYF.

This clone was seen only a few times. The chain is built from TRBV19 and TRBJ1-5, with 11 bases fitting TRBD1. V shed 1 base and J 7 bases; nucleotides not matched to a gene: 3. This CDR3 is built from 15 residues. The V gene's germline CDR1 is LNHDA and CDR2 SQIVND (reference sequence). CDR3 coding DNA: TGTGCCAGTAGTATAGGGGACAGGGGGAACCAGCCCCAGCATTTT. Its translation: CASSIGDRGNQPQHF.

The chain joins TRBV11-2 to TRBJ2-7; D unclear. The CDR3 runs to 15 residues. CDR1 is SGHAT, CDR2 FQNNGV, per germline. V shed 4 bases and J shed 0 bases, with 13 bases lying between them. The CDR3 reads CASSSSSKSSYEQYF. The DNA of the CDR3 is TGTGCCAGCAGCTCCTCCTCCAAGAGCTCCTACGAGCAGTACTTC.

V usage is TRBV5-6 and J usage is TRBJ1-5; no definite D call. From germline, CDR1 is SGHDT and CDR2 YYEEEE. The CDR3 contains 13 residues. Trimming removed 5 bases from V and 2 bases from J, with 8 bases in between. The CDR3 coding sequence is TGTGCCAGCAGACTACAACGCAATCAGCCCCAGCATTTT. Protein product: CASRLQRNQPQHF.

This chain uses TRBV9 with TRBJ2-7, with TRBD1 identical over 9 bases. This CDR3 has 16 residues. J gave up 4 bases and V 4 bases, and 12 bases lay outside the gene matches. Germline V gene lookup returns CDR1 SGDLS and CDR2 YYNGEE. CDR3 coding DNA: TGTGCCAGCAGCCCGGACGACTGGACAGGGGCTTACGAGCAGTACTTC. Encoded protein: CASSPDDWTGAYEQYF.

The V and J genes are TRBV30 and TRBJ1-2; D is perhaps TRBD1 (5 bases). This CDR3 region has 14 residues. V lost 3 bases and J 6 bases, leaving 17 bases between the germline ends. The germline V gene encodes CDR1 GTSNPN and CDR2 SVGIG (reference sequence). The CDR3 protein is CAWSENRYPDGYTF. The DNA of the CDR3 is TGTGCCTGGAGCGAAAACAGGTACCCGGATGGCTACACCTTC.

Comment on this clone: At the DNA level, this CDR3 is encoded by other sequences in the same sample as well. CDR3 DNA sequence: TGTGCCAGCAGTTTAGAGGGTATGAACACTGAAGCTTTCTTT. It translates to CASSLEGMNTEAFF. The genes are TRBV28 and TRBJ1-1, with unresolved D. The length of the CDR3 is 14 residues. Trimming cost V 2 bases and J 0 bases, with 7 bases left between them. Germline-derived CDR1 and CDR2 are MDHEN and SYDVKM.

This chain connects TRBV4-1 to TRBJ2-1; TRBD1 agrees at 9 bases. The ends lost 3 bases at V and 1 base at J; junction bases unmatched: 4. Germline V CDR1 and CDR2: MGHRA, YSYEKL. This CDR3 contains 16 residues. DNA for the CDR3: TGCGCCAGCAGCCACACGGGACAGGGTTCCTACAATGAGCAGTTCTTC. As protein: CASSHTGQGSYNEQFF.

The J gene is TRBJ2-7, the V gene TRBV15, with 11 bases aligning to TRBD2. V was clipped by 4 bases and J by 7 bases; unmatched bases: 12. This CDR3 is built from 16 residues. Germline V gives CDR1 LNHNV, CDR2 YYDKDF (reference sequence). The CDR3 here is CATSTTSGGPLGEQYF. The CDR3 region has the DNA TGTGCCACCAGCACAACTAGCGGGGGTCCCTTAGGGGAGCAGTACTTC. The whole variable domain, filled in from reference TRBV15 and TRBJ2-7, reads DAMVIQNPRYQVTQFGKPVTLSCSQTLNHNVMYWYQQKSSQAPKLLFHYYDKDFNNEADTPDNFQSRRPNTSFCFLDIRSPGLGDTAMYLCATSTTSGGPLGEQYFGPGTRLTVT.

The chain couples TRBV12-3 or TRBV12-4 to TRBJ2-3; D unresolved. The length of the CDR3 is 13 residues. Trimming took off 5 bases at V and 0 bases at J, with 6 bases between the two ends. The CDR3 region is CASSQTSTDTQYF. CDR3 DNA sequence: TGTGCCAGCAGTCAGACTAGCACAGATACGCAGTATTTT.

This clone showed up just once. The chain is built from TRBV18 and TRBJ2-3, with 12 positions matching TRBD2. Unmatched junction bases numbered 3, after V lost 8 bases and J lost 3 bases. In germline, CDR1 is KGHSH, CDR2 LQKENI. The length of the CDR3 is 14 residues. The CDR3 region is CASLAGGPTDTQYF. As DNA, the CDR3 is TGTGCCAGCCTAGCGGGAGGGCCAACAGATACGCAGTATTTT.

The rearrangement uses TRBV29-1 and TRBJ1-2, with 7 nucleotides matching TRBD1. V trimming: 7 bases; J trimming: 2 bases; junction bases outside the gene matches: 10. The CDR3 extends over 14 amino acids. Germline values: CDR1 SQVTM, CDR2 ANQGSEA. The CDR3 spells CSAGTALHNYGYTF. CDR3 nucleotide sequence: TGCAGCGCGGGGACAGCTCTACACAACTATGGCTACACCTTC.

The chain combines TRBV19 with TRBJ2-2; D not certain. CDR3 length: 14 residues. V dropped 5 bases and J dropped 1 base, with 8 bases sitting between them. Per germline, CDR1 LNHDA and CDR2 SQIVND (reference sequence). CDR3 bases: TGTGCCAGTAGTGTGTCAGGGAACACCGGGGAGCTGTTTTTT. This codes for CASSVSGNTGELFF.

This clone was detected once. The V call is TRBV5-1, the J call TRBJ2-3; 9 bases fit TRBD2. The germline gives CDR1 SGHRS, CDR2 YFSETQ. The CDR3 has 15 amino acids. Trimming removed 7 bases from V and 1 base from J; junction bases left unmatched: 7. Written as DNA, the CDR3 is TGCGCCAGCCGGCTAGCGGGAACAGGCACAGATACGCAGTATTTT. Translation gives CASRLAGTGTDTQYF.

This clone showed up many times. This chain links TRBV3-1 (or the pseudogene TRBV3-2) with TRBJ2-3; D possibly corresponds to TRBD2 (6 bases). CDR1 is LGHDT and CDR2 is YNNKEL in the germline V gene (reference sequence). Between the trimmed V and J ends, which lost 5 bases and 0 bases, there was a span of 9 bases. The CDR3 extends over 14 amino acids. The CDR3 DNA follows: TGTGCCAGCAGCTTGGGACTGAGCACAGATACGCAGTATTTT. Translated, it gives CASSLGLSTDTQYF.